This T cell receptor (beta chain) stems from a study of blood T cells in healthy people across ages. All donors came from Russia, were Caucasian and healthy, and spanned ages about 6 to 100. Every donor provided 7.5 to 10 milliliters of peripheral blood. This CDR3 contains 14 residues. Findings and caveats of the study: With age, beta diversity per million T cells declined roughly linearly, significantly by 30 to 50.

It was with a sample-barcoded 5' primer and a J-beta primer mix that a second PCR of about 6 to 12 cycles was run. Each sample provided no less than 2.5 million CDR3-containing paired-end reads. TCRdb passed the 5' RACE reads through MiXCR, listing each CDR3 protein once. The table includes fewer than 1,000,000 distinct CDR3 sequences, around 42% detected once. Notes on this clonotype: Its cognate antigen is unknown.

This chain links TRBV12-3 or TRBV12-4 with TRBJ2-5; TRBD1 agrees at 7 bases. Matching the DNA end better, TRBJ2-7 makes the J call doubtful. Sequencing was performed on blood. This receptor was obtained from a man aged 55-75 years in good health. In DNA form, the CDR3 reads TGTGCCAGCAGTGTAGGGGGCCCGTTCTACGAGCAGTACTTC. Its translation is CASSVGGPFYEQYF.